The T cell receptor beta chain under discussion was sequenced for a study of T cell responses to AZD1222 COVID-19 vaccine. Study-level points and caveats: Regions left unmutated in variants are reportedly the target of nearly half of spike-specific TCRs.

About this clone itself: Its antigen is not identified.

V was pared by 9 bases and J by 0 bases, with 5 bases of the junction left unmatched. Germline V gene lookup returns CDR1 LNHDA and CDR2 SQIVND (reference sequence). The CDR3 is 14 residues long. The data were produced by immunoSEQ multiplex PCR, yet TCRdb's version contains in-frame clones alone and is incomplete. The sample includes just over 150,000 clones, about nine tenths of them seen just once. The V and J genes are TRBV19 and TRBJ1-3; 7 positions agree with TRBD1. This TCR derives from an adult who had recovered from COVID-19. Here the sequenced sample was peripheral blood, taken after recovery from COVID-19. The CDR3 bases are TGTGCCAGCGGGACAGCTACCTCTGGAAACACCATATATTTT. Translation gives CASGTATSGNTIYF.